The 15 T cell receptor beta chains below all came from one sample that was sequenced in a study of T-cell memory formation after mild COVID-19. TCRdb reprocessed the 5' RACE reads with MiXCR, giving one entry per CDR3 protein. Found here are fewer than 450,000 distinct CDR3 sequences, 20% to 25% of them singletons; the top ten hold around 9.5%. Sequencing was performed on PBMCs or a T cell subset sorted from them (not recorded which). Receptors originate from an adult woman who had mild COVID-19 (a few samples of this study predate the infection). Cell type and time point are not known.

This clonotype came up a few times. V is TRBV14 and J is TRBJ2-1, with D unresolved. The CDR3 totals 11 residues. Per the germline V gene, CDR1 is SGHDN and CDR2 is FVKESK. V lost 4 bases and J 9 bases, leaving 7 bases between the germline ends. In DNA, the CDR3 is TGTGCCAGCAGCCTCTACCTTGAGCAGTTCTTC. Its translation: CASSLYLEQFF. Full variable domain (outside the CDR3, taken from reference TRBV14 and TRBJ2-1): EAGVTQFPSHSVIEKGQTVTLRCDPISGHDNLYWYRRVMGKEIKFLLHFVKESKQDESGMPNNRFLAERTGGTYSTLKVQPAELEDSGVYFCASSLYLEQFFGPGTRLTVL.

This rearrangement joins TRBV18 to TRBJ1-6; TRBD1 is a possible D gene (5 bases). V lost 3 bases and J lost 7, with 13 bases in between. There are 15 residues in the CDR3. Germline CDR1 KGHSH, CDR2 LQKENI. CDR3 bases: TGTGCCAGCTCACCCGGCAGGGAGGGGAATTCACCCCTCCACTTT. Translation: CASSPGREGNSPLHF.

This clonotype occurred many times. The V and J genes are TRBV9 and TRBJ2-7; 11 nucleotides align to TRBD1. Germline V gene sequence: CDR1 SGDLS, CDR2 YYNGEE. Trimming at V came to 3 bases and at J to 5 bases, leaving 4 bases not matched to a gene. The CDR3 sequence is 14 residues long. The CDR3 is CASSGGQGANEQYF. For the CDR3, the DNA is TGTGCCAGCAGCGGTGGACAGGGGGCGAACGAGCAGTACTTC.

This chain links TRBV28 with TRBJ2-1, with 10 bases identical to TRBD1. CDR3 length: 17 residues. The J segment lost 3 bases and the V segment lost 8 bases, leaving 13 bases of the junction unmatched. Germline V lookup: CDR1 MDHEN, CDR2 SYDVKM. The CDR3 coding sequence is TGTGCCAGCCGGGACAGGGGTAGCGTGAGCTACTACAATGAGCAGTTCTTC. It encodes CASRDRGSVSYYNEQFF.

This chain joins TRBV5-1 and TRBJ1-2, with 12 bases fitting TRBD1. This CDR3 contains 15 residues. CDR1 and CDR2 from the germline V gene are SGHRS and YFSETQ. After removal of 2 bases from V and 3 bases from J, the junction contained 2 bases not matched to a gene. Here the CDR3 DNA reads TGCGCCAGCAGCTTAGGGACAGGGGGCGACTATGGCTACACCTTC. Residues: CASSLGTGGDYGYTF.

The chain links TRBV24-1 to TRBJ2-5; 9 nucleotides line up with TRBD2. The V gene end was trimmed by 1 base and the J gene end by 5 bases; junction bases not matched to a gene: 4. CDR3 length: 15 amino acids. The germline gives CDR1 KGHDR, CDR2 SFDVKD. The CDR3 region is CATSDLRTSDETQYF. The DNA of the CDR3 is TGTGCCACCAGTGATTTACGGACTAGCGACGAGACCCAGTACTTC.

This clonotype was seen a few times. This rearrangement joins TRBV18 to TRBJ2-3; tentative D call: TRBD1 (5 bases). The CDR3 length is 14 residues. Germline CDR1 KGHSH, CDR2 LQKENI. The V end lost 3 bases, the J end lost 5 bases, and 12 bases lay between the germline ends. The CDR3 sequence: CASSPGRIRDTQYF. The CDR3 bases are TGTGCCAGCTCACCGGGGCGGATTAGAGATACGCAGTATTTT.

This clonotype was observed a handful of times. The chain links TRBV11-2 to TRBJ1-1; no definite D call. Germline CDR1 is SGHAT and CDR2 is FQNNGV. CDR3 length equals 12 residues. Trimming took 1 base from V and 6 from J, leaving 6 bases between them. The CDR3 spells CASSLAGPEAFF. CDR3 nucleotides: TGTGCCAGCAGCTTAGCAGGCCCTGAAGCTTTCTTT. Drawing the rest from reference TRBV11-2 and TRBJ1-1, the complete variable domain is EAGVAQSPRYKIIEKRQSVAFWCNPISGHATLYWYQQILGQGPKLLIQFQNNGVVDDSQLPKDRFSAERLKGVDSTLKIQPAKLEDSAVYLCASSLAGPEAFFGQGTRLTVV.

This clonotype showed up just a few times. V gene TRBV7-9 combines with J gene TRBJ2-3; the D is unclear. CDR3 length: 13 amino acids. Germline assignment: CDR1 SEHNR and CDR2 FQNEAQ (reference sequence). Trimming took off 5 bases at V and 2 bases at J, with 8 bases between the two ends. CDR3 region: CASSPLLTDTQYF. CDR3 nucleotides: TGTGCCAGCAGCCCACTCCTCACAGATACGCAGTATTTT. Full variable domain (missing parts from reference TRBV7-9 and TRBJ2-3): DTGVSQNPRHKITKRGQNVTFRCDPISEHNRLYWYRQTLGQGPEFLTYFQNEAQLEKSRLLSDRFSAERPKGSFSTLEIQRTEQGDSAMYLCASSPLLTDTQYFGPGTRLTVL.

The chain uses TRBV12-3 or TRBV12-4 and TRBJ1-3; no clear D gene. V shed 3 bases and J shed 6 bases, with 12 bases lying between them. The CDR3 has 14 amino acids. CDR3 bases: TGTGCCAGCAGTTTGGCGGGAAGGTTAAACACCATATATTTT. It codes for CASSLAGRLNTIYF.

The J gene is TRBJ1-1, the V gene TRBV7-9; no reliable D call. Germline CDR1 is SEHNR and CDR2 is FQNEAQ (reference sequence). Trimming took 5 bases from V and 1 from J, leaving 14 bases between them. CDR3 size: 15 residues. CDR3 sequence: CASSPLEAPNTEAFF. CDR3 sequence (DNA): TGTGCCAGCAGCCCGCTCGAGGCCCCGAACACTGAAGCTTTCTTT.

The chain employs TRBV12-3 or TRBV12-4 and TRBJ1-5; maybe TRBD1 (5 bases). Trimming stripped 5 bases from V and 2 bases from J, with 13 bases between. The CDR3 runs to 15 residues. CDR3 nucleotide sequence: TGTGCCAGCAGTCCTGGAGGAGGGGGCAATCAGCCCCAGCATTTT. Translation: CASSPGGGGNQPQHF.

In its sample, this clonotype was seen a few times. The chain joins TRBV24-1 to TRBJ1-2, with TRBD1 matching 9 bases. Per germline, CDR1 KGHDR and CDR2 SFDVKD. The junction had 4 bases not matched to a gene; V was cut back by 3 bases and J by 3 bases. The CDR3 is made up of 15 amino acids. The CDR3 loop is CATSDAGQGDYGYTF. DNA for the CDR3: TGTGCCACCAGTGATGCGGGACAGGGAGACTATGGCTACACCTTC.

This clonotype was observed at least ten times. J is TRBJ2-7 and V is TRBV2; no clear D gene. The CDR3 has 13 amino acids. V lost 1 base and J lost 3, with 7 bases in between. Germline V CDR1 and CDR2: SNHLY, FYNNEI. CDR3 sequence: CASSEVMIYEQYF. DNA of the CDR3: TGTGCCAGCAGTGAAGTAATGATCTACGAGCAGTACTTC.

The chain recombines TRBV15 with TRBJ2-5, with a tentative D call TRBD2 (6 bases). The CDR3 loop spans 17 amino acids. CDR1 is LNHNV and CDR2 is YYDKDF in the germline V gene (reference sequence). Trimming stripped 0 bases from V and 4 bases from J, with 18 bases between. The CDR3 nucleotides are TGTGCCACCAGCAGAGAGAGGGACGGAGGGGTCCGAGAGACCCAGTACTTC. Translating it yields CATSRERDGGVRETQYF.